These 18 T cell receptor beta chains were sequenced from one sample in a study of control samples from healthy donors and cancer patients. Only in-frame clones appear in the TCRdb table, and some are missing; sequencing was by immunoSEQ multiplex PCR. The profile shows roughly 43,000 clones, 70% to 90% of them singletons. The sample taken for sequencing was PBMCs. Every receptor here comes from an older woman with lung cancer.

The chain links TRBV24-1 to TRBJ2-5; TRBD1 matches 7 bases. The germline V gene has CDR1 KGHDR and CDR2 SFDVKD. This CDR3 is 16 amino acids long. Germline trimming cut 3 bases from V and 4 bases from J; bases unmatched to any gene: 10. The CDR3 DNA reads TGTGCCACCAGTGATGTGGGCAGGGGGTCTTTAGAGACCCAGTACTTC. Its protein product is CATSDVGRGSLETQYF.

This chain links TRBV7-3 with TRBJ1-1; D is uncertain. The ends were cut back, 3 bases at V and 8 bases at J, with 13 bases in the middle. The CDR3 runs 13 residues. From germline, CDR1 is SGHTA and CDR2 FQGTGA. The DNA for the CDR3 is TGTGCCAGCAGCTTGGGCGGTTTTCGAGAAGCTTTCTTT. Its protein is CASSLGGFREAFF.

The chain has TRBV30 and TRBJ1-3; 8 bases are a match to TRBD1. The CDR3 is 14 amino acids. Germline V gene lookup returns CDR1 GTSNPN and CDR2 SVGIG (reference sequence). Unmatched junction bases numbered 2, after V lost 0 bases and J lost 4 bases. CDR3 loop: CAWSVRGPGNTIYF. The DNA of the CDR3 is TGTGCCTGGAGTGTCAGGGGGCCAGGAAACACCATATATTTT.

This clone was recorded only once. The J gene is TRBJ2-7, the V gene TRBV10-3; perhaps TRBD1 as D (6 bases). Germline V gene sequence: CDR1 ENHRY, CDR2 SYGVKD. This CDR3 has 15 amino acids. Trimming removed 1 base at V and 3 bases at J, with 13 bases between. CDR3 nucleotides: TGTGCCATCAGTGAGTTGGTGGGGGCAGACTACGAGCAGTACTTC. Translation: CAISELVGADYEQYF.

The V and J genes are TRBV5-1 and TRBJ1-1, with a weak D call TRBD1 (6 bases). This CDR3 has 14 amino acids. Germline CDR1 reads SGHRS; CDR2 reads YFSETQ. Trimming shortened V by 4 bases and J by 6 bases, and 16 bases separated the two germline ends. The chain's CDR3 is CASSLETGASEAFF. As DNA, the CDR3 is TGCGCCAGCAGCCTTGAAACGGGGGCGTCTGAAGCTTTCTTT.

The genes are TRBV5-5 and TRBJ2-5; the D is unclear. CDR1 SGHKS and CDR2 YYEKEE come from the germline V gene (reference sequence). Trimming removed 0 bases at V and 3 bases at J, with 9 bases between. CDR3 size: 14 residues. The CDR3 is CASSLGDGEETQYF. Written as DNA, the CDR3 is TGTGCCAGCAGCTTGGGAGACGGAGAAGAGACCCAGTACTTC. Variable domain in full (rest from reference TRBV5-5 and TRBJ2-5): DAGVTQSPTHLIKTRGQQVTLRCSPISGHKSVSWYQQVLGQGPQFIFQYYEKEERGRGNFPDRFSARQFPNYSSELNVNALLLGDSALYLCASSLGDGEETQYFGPGTRLLVL.

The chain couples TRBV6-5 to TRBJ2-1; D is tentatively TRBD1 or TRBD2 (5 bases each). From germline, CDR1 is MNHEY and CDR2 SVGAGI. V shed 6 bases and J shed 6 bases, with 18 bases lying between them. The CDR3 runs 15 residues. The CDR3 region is CASRSRGSRGNEQFF. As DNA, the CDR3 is TGTGCCAGCAGAAGCCGGGGTTCTAGGGGCAATGAGCAGTTCTTC.

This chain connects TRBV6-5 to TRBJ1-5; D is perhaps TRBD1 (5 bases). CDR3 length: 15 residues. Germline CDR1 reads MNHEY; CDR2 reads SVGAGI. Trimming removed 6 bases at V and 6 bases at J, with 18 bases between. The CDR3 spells CASRPGTLVSQPQHF. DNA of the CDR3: TGTGCCAGCAGACCCGGGACCCTAGTCAGTCAGCCCCAGCATTTT.

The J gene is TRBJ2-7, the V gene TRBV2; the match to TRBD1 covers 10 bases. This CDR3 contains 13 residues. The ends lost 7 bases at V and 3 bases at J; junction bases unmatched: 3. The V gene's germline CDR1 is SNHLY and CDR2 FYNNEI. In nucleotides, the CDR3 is TGTGCCAGCAACGACAGGGGGCGCTACGAGCAGTACTTC. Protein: CASNDRGRYEQYF.

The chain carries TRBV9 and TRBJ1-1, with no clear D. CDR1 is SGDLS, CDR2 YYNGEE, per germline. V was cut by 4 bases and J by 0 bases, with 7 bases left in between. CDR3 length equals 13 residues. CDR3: CASSPSLNTEAFF. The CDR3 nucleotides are TGTGCCAGCAGCCCGAGCCTGAACACTGAAGCTTTCTTT.

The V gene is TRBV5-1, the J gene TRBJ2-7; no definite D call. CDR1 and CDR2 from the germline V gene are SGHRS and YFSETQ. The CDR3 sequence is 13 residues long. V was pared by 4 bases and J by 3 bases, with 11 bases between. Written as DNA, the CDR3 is TGCGCCAGCAGCCCTGGTTGGAACTACGAGCAGTACTTC. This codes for CASSPGWNYEQYF.

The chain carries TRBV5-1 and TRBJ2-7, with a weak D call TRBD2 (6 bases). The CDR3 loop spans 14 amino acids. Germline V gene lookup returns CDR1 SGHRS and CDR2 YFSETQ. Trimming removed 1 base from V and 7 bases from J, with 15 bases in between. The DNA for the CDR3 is TGCGCCAGCAGCTTGAGTCAGGATGGGGGGGAGCAGTACTTC. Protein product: CASSLSQDGGEQYF.

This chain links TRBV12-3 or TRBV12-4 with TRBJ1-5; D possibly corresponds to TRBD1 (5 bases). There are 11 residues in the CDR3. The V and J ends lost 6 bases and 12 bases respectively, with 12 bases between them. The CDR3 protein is CASRGGLSQHF. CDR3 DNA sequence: TGTGCCAGCAGGGGGGGGTTGAGCCAGCATTTT.

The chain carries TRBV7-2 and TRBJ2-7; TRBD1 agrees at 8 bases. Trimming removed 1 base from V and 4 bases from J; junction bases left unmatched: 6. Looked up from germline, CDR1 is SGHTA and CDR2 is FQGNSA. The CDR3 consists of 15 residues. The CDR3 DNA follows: TGTGCCAGCAGCTTAGATCGACAGGGGCCATACGAGCAGTACTTC. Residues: CASSLDRQGPYEQYF.

The CDR3 bases are TGTGCCAGCAGCGTAGGACAGGGGGCGAATTTGGAGACCCAGTACTTC. Protein product: CASSVGQGANLETQYF. The chain is built from TRBV9 and TRBJ2-5, with 10 bases that match TRBD1. V shed 0 bases, J shed 5 bases, and the junction held 7 bases outside the gene matches. The CDR3 has 16 amino acids. CDR1 is SGDLS, CDR2 YYNGEE, per germline. The full variable domain, completed using reference TRBV9 and TRBJ2-5, is DSGVTQTPKHLITATGQRVTLRCSPRSGDLSVYWYQQSLDQGLQFLIQYYNGEERAKGNILERFSAQQFPDLHSELNLSSLELGDSALYFCASSVGQGANLETQYFGPGTRLLVL.

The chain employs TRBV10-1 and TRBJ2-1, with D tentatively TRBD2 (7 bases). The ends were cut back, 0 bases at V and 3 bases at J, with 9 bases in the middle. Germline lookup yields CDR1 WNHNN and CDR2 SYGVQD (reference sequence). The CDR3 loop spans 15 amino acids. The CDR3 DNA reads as TGCGCCAGCAGTGAGTCAGGGGGGGGCTACAATGAGCAGTTCTTC. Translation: CASSESGGGYNEQFF.

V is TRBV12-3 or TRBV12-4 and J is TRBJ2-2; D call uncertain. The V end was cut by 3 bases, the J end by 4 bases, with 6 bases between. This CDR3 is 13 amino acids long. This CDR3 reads CASSLATTGELFF. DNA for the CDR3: TGTGCCAGCAGTTTGGCTACCACCGGGGAGCTGTTTTTT.

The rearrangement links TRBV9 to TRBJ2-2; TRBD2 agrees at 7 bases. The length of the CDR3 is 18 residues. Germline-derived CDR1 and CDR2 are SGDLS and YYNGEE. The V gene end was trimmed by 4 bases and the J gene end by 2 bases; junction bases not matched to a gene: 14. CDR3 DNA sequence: TGTGCCAGCAGCCCTAGTCCGGGCGGGAGTCACAACACCGGGGAGCTGTTTTTT. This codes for CASSPSPGGSHNTGELFF.